This is a list of T cell receptor beta chains from one sample in a study of cytomegalovirus exposure and HLA in healthy donors. Sequencing was performed with immunoSEQ multiplex PCR; in TCRdb, only in-frame clones are kept and a portion is missing. The table records some 150,000 clones, 72% of them present only once. Sequenced material: PBMCs. These receptors came from a man aged 50 or older in good health and CMV-seropositive. The CDR3 runs from the conserved cysteine through the conserved F or W. D genes are given only for firm matches. The listing skips clone size in some rows; elsewhere it reads once, few, many or a size class.

length: 18
D: TRBD1
V: TRBV18
size: -
J: TRBJ2-6
DNA: TGTGCCAGCTCAGCGAGGGACAGGACCTCCTCTGGGGCCAACGTCCTGACTTTC
CDR3: CASSARDRTSSGANVLTF

length: 15
D: -
V: TRBV7-7
size: few
J: TRBJ2-3
DNA: TGTGCCAGCAGCCCTTACGGGGGGCGGGCAGATACGCAGTATTTT
CDR3: CASSPYGGRADTQYF

length: 12
D: -
V: TRBV7-9
size: -
J: TRBJ1-2
DNA: TGTGCCAGCAGCCGAGAGTCGAGAGACTACACCTTC
CDR3: CASSRESRDYTF

length: 14
D: -
V: TRBV6-5
size: -
J: TRBJ1-2
DNA: TGTGCCAGCAGGCGGGAGGGATGGAACTATGGCTACACCTTC
CDR3: CASRREGWNYGYTF

length: 15
D: TRBD1
V: TRBV6-1
size: few
J: TRBJ2-7
DNA: TGTGCCAGCAGTGAAGGGACAGGGGGCTCCTACGAGCAGTACTTC
CDR3: CASSEGTGGSYEQYF

length: 15
D: -
V: TRBV9
size: -
J: TRBJ2-3
DNA: TGTGCCAGCAGCCCCCGCCCGAATGTAGCAGATACGCAGTATTTT
CDR3: CASSPRPNVADTQYF

length: 15
D: -
V: TRBV7-9
size: once
J: TRBJ2-7
DNA: TGTTCCAGCAGCTTAAACAGGGTGGCTTCCTACGAGCAGTACTTC
CDR3: CSSSLNRVASYEQYF

length: 16
D: -
V: TRBV28
size: -
J: TRBJ2-1
DNA: TGTGCCAGCAGTTCCCAAGCGGCCCCGCAATACAATGAGCAGTTCTTC
CDR3: CASSSQAAPQYNEQFF

length: 14
D: -
V: TRBV9
size: -
J: TRBJ1-6
DNA: TGTGCCAGCAGCGTAGAGACAAAGAATTCACCCCTCCACTTT
CDR3: CASSVETKNSPLHF

length: 13
D: -
V: TRBV7-6
size: few
J: TRBJ1-1
DNA: TGTGCCAGCAGCTTGGACAGAAACACTGAAGCTTTCTTT
CDR3: CASSLDRNTEAFF

length: 15
D: TRBD1
V: TRBV7-9
size: -
J: TRBJ2-3
DNA: TGTGCCAGCAGCTCCAGGGGACAGATTACAGATACGCAGTATTTT
CDR3: CASSSRGQITDTQYF

length: 11
D: -
V: TRBV5-6
size: -
J: TRBJ1-2
DNA: TGTGCCAGCAGCTATGGGGGCGGCTACACCTTC
CDR3: CASSYGGGYTF

length: 14
D: -
V: TRBV25-1
size: few
J: TRBJ2-3
DNA: TGTGCCAGCAGTGAATTTAGTCTCACAGATACGCAGTATTTT
CDR3: CASSEFSLTDTQYF

length: 14
D: -
V: TRBV4-2
size: -
J: TRBJ1-2
DNA: TGTGCCAGCAGCCAAGGCGGGGTTAACTATGGCTACACCTTC
CDR3: CASSQGGVNYGYTF

length: 16
D: -
V: TRBV14
size: -
J: TRBJ2-6
DNA: TGTGCCAGCAGCCAAGGAGGGGGTTACGGGGCCAACGTCCTGACTTTC
CDR3: CASSQGGGYGANVLTF

length: 15
D: TRBD2
V: TRBV10-3
size: -
J: TRBJ2-5
DNA: TGTGCCATCAGCTCCCCCGCGGGAGGTCAAGAGACCCAGTACTTC
CDR3: CAISSPAGGQETQYF

length: 14
D: TRBD1
V: TRBV5-6
size: -
J: TRBJ2-5
DNA: TGTGCCAGCACCCCGGGGACAGGGAAAGAGACCCAGTACTTC
CDR3: CASTPGTGKETQYF

length: 14
D: -
V: TRBV10-3
size: -
J: TRBJ1-2
DNA: TGTGCCATCAGTGAGTCGGGGCAGAACTATGGCTACACCTTC
CDR3: CAISESGQNYGYTF

length: 17
D: TRBD2
V: TRBV4-1
size: -
J: TRBJ2-1
DNA: TGCGCCAGCAGCCAAGATCTGAGCGGGGGGTCCTACAATGAGCAGTTCTTC
CDR3: CASSQDLSGGSYNEQFF

length: 16
D: -
V: TRBV2
size: few
J: TRBJ1-6
DNA: TGTGCCAGCAGTGAAGGAGGGATCGGCGGATATTCACCCCTCCACTTT
CDR3: CASSEGGIGGYSPLHF

length: 14
D: TRBD1
V: TRBV29-1
size: -
J: TRBJ2-2
DNA: TGCAGCGTTGGCGACAGGGTAAACACCGGGGAGCTGTTTTTT
CDR3: CSVGDRVNTGELFF

length: 16
D: TRBD2
V: TRBV9
size: -
J: TRBJ2-1
DNA: TGTGCCAGCAGCGACAAGCGGGAGTGGTGGGACAATGAGCAGTTCTTC
CDR3: CASSDKREWWDNEQFF

length: 17
D: -
V: TRBV5-1
size: -
J: TRBJ1-2
DNA: TGCGCCAGCAGCTTGAAGATGACAGGAGCTACTAACTATGGCTACACCTTC
CDR3: CASSLKMTGATNYGYTF

length: 15
D: -
V: TRBV5-1
size: -
J: TRBJ2-2
DNA: TGCGCCAGCAGCCAGAAGGGGGGGAGCACCGGGGAGCTGTTTTTT
CDR3: CASSQKGGSTGELFF

length: 13
D: -
V: TRBV9
size: -
J: TRBJ1-2
DNA: TGTGCCAGCAGCGTAGCAGAAATCTATGGCTACACCTTC
CDR3: CASSVAEIYGYTF

length: 14
D: -
V: TRBV2
size: once
J: TRBJ1-6
DNA: TGTGCCAGCAGTGAATGGCAGGTTAATTCACCCCTCCACTTT
CDR3: CASSEWQVNSPLHF

length: 19
D: -
V: TRBV4-3
size: -
J: TRBJ2-3
DNA: TGCGCCAGCAGCCAACAGTTTGCGGGTACCGGGAGTAGCACAGATACGCAGTATTTT
CDR3: CASSQQFAGTGSSTDTQYF

length: 14
D: -
V: TRBV7-2
size: -
J: TRBJ2-2
DNA: TGTGCCAGCAGCTTAGCGCTCGGCACCGGGGAGCTGTTTTTT
CDR3: CASSLALGTGELFF

length: 15
D: TRBD1
V: TRBV19
size: -
J: TRBJ1-5
DNA: TGTGCCAGTAAGCAGGGACAGGGAAATTTTCAGCCCCAGCATTTT
CDR3: CASKQGQGNFQPQHF

length: 14
D: -
V: TRBV10-2
size: few
J: TRBJ1-5
DNA: TGCGCCAGCAGTGAGTTTTCGACAAATCAGCCCCAGCATTTT
CDR3: CASSEFSTNQPQHF

length: 15
D: -
V: TRBV21-1
size: -
J: TRBJ2-7
DNA: TGTGCCAGCAGCTCCCAGGGACAACCTCCCTACGAGCAGTACTTC
CDR3: CASSSQGQPPYEQYF

length: 14
D: -
V: TRBV12-5
size: -
J: TRBJ2-5
DNA: TGTGCTAGTGGTTTGTGGGGGGAACAGGAGACCCAGTACTTC
CDR3: CASGLWGEQETQYF

length: 16
D: -
V: TRBV5-1
size: -
J: TRBJ1-1
DNA: TGCGCCAGCAGTCCTGGGAGTGGAGGGTCAAACACTGAAGCTTTCTTT
CDR3: CASSPGSGGSNTEAFF

length: 14
D: TRBD1
V: TRBV4-1
size: -
J: TRBJ2-5
DNA: TGCGCCAGCAGCCCCGGGACAGGACAAGAGACCCAGTACTTC
CDR3: CASSPGTGQETQYF

length: 16
D: TRBD2
V: TRBV7-2
size: -
J: TRBJ2-5
DNA: TGTGCCAGCAGCTTAGGGTCCCTAGCGGGAGTTGAGACCCAGTACTTC
CDR3: CASSLGSLAGVETQYF

length: 13
D: -
V: TRBV18
size: -
J: TRBJ1-4
DNA: TGTGCCAGCTCACCACAGGGGGTTGAGAAACTGTTTTTT
CDR3: CASSPQGVEKLFF

length: 15
D: -
V: TRBV10-3
size: -
J: TRBJ1-2
DNA: TGTGCCATCAGTGAGTCGCTAGGGGGTTTCTATGGCTACACCTTC
CDR3: CAISESLGGFYGYTF

length: 13
D: -
V: TRBV11-2
size: -
J: TRBJ2-1
DNA: TGTGCCAGCAGCTTAGGACTCGGGAATGAGCAGTTCTTC
CDR3: CASSLGLGNEQFF

length: 13
D: -
V: TRBV2
size: -
J: TRBJ1-1
DNA: TGTGCCGGCTCCACGGGGGAGAACATTGAAGCTTTCTTC
CDR3: CAGSTGENIEAFF

length: 12
D: TRBD1
V: TRBV7-3
size: few
J: TRBJ1-1
DNA: TGTGCCAGCAGCCTACAGGGGGCGGGAGCTTTCTTT
CDR3: CASSLQGAGAFF

length: 14
D: TRBD1
V: TRBV11-2
size: -
J: TRBJ2-7
DNA: TGTGCCAGCAGCTTACCCGGACAGGGCCACGAGCAGTACTTC
CDR3: CASSLPGQGHEQYF

length: 16
D: -
V: TRBV5-4
size: -
J: TRBJ2-3
DNA: TGTGCCAGCAGCCCCGGGTGGGTAGCGGCTAGTCATACGCAGTATTTT
CDR3: CASSPGWVAASHTQYF

length: 14
D: TRBD2
V: TRBV9
size: once
J: TRBJ2-1
DNA: TGTGCCAGCACCGCCGGGACTAGCGGGTTTGAGCAGTTCTTC
CDR3: CASTAGTSGFEQFF

length: 14
D: TRBD2
V: TRBV27
size: -
J: TRBJ2-2
DNA: TGTGCCAGCGGCCTAGCGGTTAACACCGGGGAGCTGTTTTTT
CDR3: CASGLAVNTGELFF

length: 13
D: TRBD2
V: TRBV5-6
size: -
J: TRBJ2-1
DNA: TGTGCCAGTCAGCGGGGGATTTCGAATGAGCAGTTCTTC
CDR3: CASQRGISNEQFF

length: 16
D: TRBD1
V: TRBV7-8
size: -
J: TRBJ2-5
DNA: TGTGCCAGCAGTCCCAAGAGGGGGACAGCCCAAGAGACCCAGTACTTC
CDR3: CASSPKRGTAQETQYF

length: 14
D: TRBD2
V: TRBV6-1
size: few
J: TRBJ2-7
DNA: TGTGCCAGCAGTCCGGGACTAGCGGCCTACGAGCAGTACTTC
CDR3: CASSPGLAAYEQYF

length: 15
D: -
V: TRBV4-2
size: -
J: TRBJ2-7
DNA: TGTGCCAGCAGCCCAAGTGGCTTACGTGCCTACGAGCAGTACTTC
CDR3: CASSPSGLRAYEQYF

length: 14
D: -
V: TRBV12-2
size: -
J: TRBJ1-2
DNA: TGTGCAAGTCGCTTAAGGCCTACAGGGAACGGCTACACCTTC
CDR3: CASRLRPTGNGYTF

length: 19
D: TRBD2
V: TRBV14
size: -
J: TRBJ2-2
DNA: TGTGCCAGCAGCCAAGCCCCTAGCGGGGGGTTGTTAGGCACCGGGGAGCTGTTTTTT
CDR3: CASSQAPSGGLLGTGELFF

length: 15
D: -
V: TRBV18
size: -
J: TRBJ2-5
DNA: TGTGCCAGCTCACCGGGCCGAACTAGCCAAGAGACCCAGTACTTC
CDR3: CASSPGRTSQETQYF

length: 18
D: TRBD2
V: TRBV5-1
size: -
J: TRBJ2-6
DNA: TGCGCCAGCAGCTTACTAGCGGGAGGTCTGTCTGGGGCCAACGTCCTGACTTTC
CDR3: CASSLLAGGLSGANVLTF

length: 11
D: -
V: TRBV19
size: -
J: TRBJ2-7
DNA: TGTGCCAGCAGGGGATCTTACGAGCAGTACTTC
CDR3: CASRGSYEQYF

length: 15
D: -
V: TRBV27
size: -
J: TRBJ1-5
DNA: TGTGCCAGCAGGGCTGGCGGTGGGGGGAATCAGCCCCAGCATTTT
CDR3: CASRAGGGGNQPQHF

length: 13
D: -
V: TRBV14
size: -
J: TRBJ1-1
DNA: TGTGCCAGCAGCCAAGATAGGAGCACTGAAGCTTTCTTT
CDR3: CASSQDRSTEAFF

length: 17
D: TRBD2
V: TRBV5-1
size: -
J: TRBJ2-1
DNA: TGCGCCAGCAGCTTGGAACTCCTAGCGGGAGGGTGGGATGAGCAGTTCTTC
CDR3: CASSLELLAGGWDEQFF

length: 15
D: -
V: TRBV11-3
size: -
J: TRBJ1-4
DNA: TGTGCCAGCCAAAACTCCGGCAGGGGAAACGAAAAACTGTTTTTT
CDR3: CASQNSGRGNEKLFF

length: 11
D: -
V: TRBV25-1
size: once
J: TRBJ1-1
DNA: TGTGCCAGCAACACGGGCACTGAAGCTTTCTTT
CDR3: CASNTGTEAFF